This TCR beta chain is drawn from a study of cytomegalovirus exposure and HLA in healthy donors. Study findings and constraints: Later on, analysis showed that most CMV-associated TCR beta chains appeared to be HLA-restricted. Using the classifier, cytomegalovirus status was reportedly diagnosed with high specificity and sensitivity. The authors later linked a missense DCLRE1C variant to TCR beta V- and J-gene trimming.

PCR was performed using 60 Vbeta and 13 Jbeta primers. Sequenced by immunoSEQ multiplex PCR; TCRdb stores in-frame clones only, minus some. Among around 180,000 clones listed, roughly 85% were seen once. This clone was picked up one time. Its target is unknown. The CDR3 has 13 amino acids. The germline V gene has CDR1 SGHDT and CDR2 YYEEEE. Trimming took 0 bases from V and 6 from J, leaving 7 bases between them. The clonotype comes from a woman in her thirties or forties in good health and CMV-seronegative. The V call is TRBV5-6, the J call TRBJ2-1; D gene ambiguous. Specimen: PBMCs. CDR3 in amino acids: CASSLGLPNEQFF. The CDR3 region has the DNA TGTGCCAGCAGCTTGGGACTCCCCAATGAGCAGTTCTTC.